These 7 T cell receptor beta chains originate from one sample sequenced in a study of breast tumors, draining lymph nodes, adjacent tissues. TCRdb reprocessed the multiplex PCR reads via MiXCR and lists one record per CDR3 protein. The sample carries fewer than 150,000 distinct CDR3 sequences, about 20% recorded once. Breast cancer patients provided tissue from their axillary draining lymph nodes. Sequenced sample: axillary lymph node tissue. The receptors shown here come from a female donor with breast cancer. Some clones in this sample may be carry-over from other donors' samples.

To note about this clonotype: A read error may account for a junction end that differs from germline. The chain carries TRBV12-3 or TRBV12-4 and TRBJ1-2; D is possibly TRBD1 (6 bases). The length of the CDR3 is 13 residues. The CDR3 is CATSLDRTSGYTF. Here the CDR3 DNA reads TGCGCCACCAGTCTCGACAGGACAAGTGGCTACACCTTC.

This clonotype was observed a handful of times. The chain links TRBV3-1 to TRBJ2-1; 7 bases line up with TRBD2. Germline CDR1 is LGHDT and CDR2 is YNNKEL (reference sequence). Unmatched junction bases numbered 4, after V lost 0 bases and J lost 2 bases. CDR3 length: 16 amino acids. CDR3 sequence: CASSQDGGGPYNEQFF. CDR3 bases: TGTGCCAGCAGCCAAGATGGGGGAGGGCCCTACAATGAGCAGTTCTTC.

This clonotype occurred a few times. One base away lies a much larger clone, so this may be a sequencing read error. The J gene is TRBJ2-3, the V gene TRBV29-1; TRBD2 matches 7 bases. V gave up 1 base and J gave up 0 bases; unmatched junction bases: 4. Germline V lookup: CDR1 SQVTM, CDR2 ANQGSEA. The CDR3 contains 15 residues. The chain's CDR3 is CSVEGLADSTDTQYF. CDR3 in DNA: TGCAGCGTTGAAGGGCTAGCGGATAGCACAGATACGCAGTATTTT.

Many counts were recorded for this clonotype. The CDR3 DNA is TGTGCCAGCCACAGGGGAGAGACCCAGTACTTC. Its translation is CASHRGETQYF. The V and J genes are TRBV5-4 and TRBJ2-5; TRBD1 matches 7 bases. The CDR3 is 11 residues long. Looked up from germline, CDR1 is SGHNT and CDR2 is YYREEE (reference sequence). V lost 7 bases and J lost 4; bases outside the gene matches: 1.

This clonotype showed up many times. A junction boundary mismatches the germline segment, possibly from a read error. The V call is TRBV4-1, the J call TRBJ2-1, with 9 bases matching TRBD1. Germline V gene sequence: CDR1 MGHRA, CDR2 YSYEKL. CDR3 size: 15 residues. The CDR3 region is CASSQGTGDENGQFF. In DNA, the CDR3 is TGCGCCAGCAGCCAAGGGACAGGGGATGAGAATGGGCAGTTCTTC.

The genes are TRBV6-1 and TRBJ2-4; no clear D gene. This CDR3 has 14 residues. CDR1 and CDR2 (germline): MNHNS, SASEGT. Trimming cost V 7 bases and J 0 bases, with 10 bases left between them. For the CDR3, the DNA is TGTGCCAGCATCGAATCACTAGCCAAAAACATTCAGTACTTC. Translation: CASIESLAKNIQYF.

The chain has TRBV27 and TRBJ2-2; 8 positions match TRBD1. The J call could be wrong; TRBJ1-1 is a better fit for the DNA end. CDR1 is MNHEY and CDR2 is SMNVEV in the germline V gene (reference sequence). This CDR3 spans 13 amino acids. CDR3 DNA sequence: TGTGCCAGCAGCTACGAAGGACAGGGTGAAGCTTTCTTT. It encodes CASSYEGQGEAFF.